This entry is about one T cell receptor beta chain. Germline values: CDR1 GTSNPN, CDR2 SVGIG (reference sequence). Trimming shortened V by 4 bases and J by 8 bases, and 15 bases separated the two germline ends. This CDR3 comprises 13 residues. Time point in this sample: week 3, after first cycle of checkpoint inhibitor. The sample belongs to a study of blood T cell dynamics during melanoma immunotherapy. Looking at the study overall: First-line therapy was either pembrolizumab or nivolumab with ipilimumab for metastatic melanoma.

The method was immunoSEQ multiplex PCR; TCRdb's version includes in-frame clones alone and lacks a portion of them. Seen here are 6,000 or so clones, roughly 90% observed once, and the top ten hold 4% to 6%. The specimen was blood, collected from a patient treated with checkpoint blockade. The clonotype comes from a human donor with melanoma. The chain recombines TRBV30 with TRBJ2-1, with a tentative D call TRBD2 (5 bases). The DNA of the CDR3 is TGTGCCTGGAATCGGGTGGGTAGCGATGAGCAGTTCTTC. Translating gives CAWNRVGSDEQFF.